A single sample gave rise to the 23 T cell receptor beta chains below, sequenced in a study of blood T cell repertoires in COVID-19. Measured with immunoSEQ multiplex PCR; TCRdb has only the in-frame clones, and not every one. The sample holds 100,000 to 150,000 clones, approximately 83% seen once. Specimen: peripheral blood. Every receptor here comes from a man aged 35 to 55 with active or convalescent COVID-19.

The chain employs TRBV2 and TRBJ2-3, with D perhaps TRBD2 (5 bases). Trimming left V 3 bases short and J 0 bases short, with 13 bases between. This CDR3 spans 16 amino acids. CDR1 is SNHLY and CDR2 is FYNNEI in the germline V gene. The CDR3 here is CASSDPGRGSTDTQYF. CDR3 nucleotide sequence: TGTGCCAGCAGTGACCCAGGTCGGGGTAGCACAGATACGCAGTATTTT.

This clone was recorded many times. The genes are TRBV18 and TRBJ2-6, with unresolved D. Trimming cost V 0 bases and J 0 bases, with 6 bases left between them. This CDR3 is built from 16 residues. Germline V CDR1 and CDR2: KGHSH, LQKENI. CDR3 loop: CASSPPGHSGANVLTF. CDR3 DNA sequence: TGTGCCAGCTCACCACCGGGCCACTCTGGGGCCAACGTCCTGACTTTC. Complete variable domain (other parts from reference TRBV18 and TRBJ2-6): NAGVMQNPRHLVRRRGQEARLRCSPMKGHSHVYWYRQLPEEGLKFMVYLQKENIIDESGMPKERFSAEFPKEGPSILRIQQVVRGDSAAYFCASSPPGHSGANVLTFGAGSRLTVL.

The CDR3 spells CASSEQGNTIYF. CDR3 DNA sequence: TGTGCCAGCAGTGAGCAGGGAAACACCATATATTTT. The chain uses TRBV6-1 and TRBJ1-3, with D uncertain. Germline V gene data show CDR1 as MNHNS and CDR2 as SASEGT. The CDR3 length is 12 residues. Trimming cost V 3 bases and J 4 bases, with 4 bases left between them.

This clone was counted between two and nine times. The chain carries TRBV15 and TRBJ1-2; no reliable D call. From germline, CDR1 is LNHNV and CDR2 YYDKDF (reference sequence). CDR3 size: 14 residues. Between the trimmed V and J ends, which lost 0 bases and 4 bases, there was a span of 9 bases. This CDR3 reads CATSRDNSFYGYTF. The CDR3 DNA is TGTGCCACCAGCAGAGATAACAGTTTCTATGGCTACACCTTC.

This chain links TRBV24-1 with TRBJ1-2; the match to TRBD1 covers 10 bases. Losses at the gene ends were 5 bases for V and 13 bases for J; bases not matched to a gene: 9. The germline V gene has CDR1 KGHDR and CDR2 SFDVKD. This CDR3 comprises 13 residues. The DNA of the CDR3 is TGTGCCACCAGTGGTTCGGGACAGGGGACGGGCACCTTC. This translates into CATSGSGQGTGTF.

The chain couples TRBV10-3 to TRBJ2-3, with D possibly matching TRBD1 (5 bases). This CDR3 has 14 amino acids. The V end was cut by 3 bases, the J end by 3 bases, with 10 bases between. Germline values: CDR1 ENHRY, CDR2 SYGVKD. CDR3 nucleotide sequence: TGTGCCATCAGTGAACTGCAGGGAACAGATACGCAGTATTTT. Protein: CAISELQGTDTQYF.

The gene calls are TRBV7-2 and TRBJ2-7; 12 bases agree with TRBD2. Looked up from germline, CDR1 is SGHTA and CDR2 is FQGNSA. The V gene end was trimmed by 0 bases and the J gene end by 6 bases; junction bases not matched to a gene: 0. CDR3 length: 14 residues. The CDR3 DNA follows: TGTGCCAGCAGCTTAGCACTAGCGGGGGGCGAGCAGTACTTC. This translates into CASSLALAGGEQYF.

The gene calls are TRBV5-5 and TRBJ1-6; tentatively, D is TRBD1 (6 bases). V shed 4 bases and J shed 11 bases, with 19 bases lying between them. Germline V gene sequence: CDR1 SGHKS, CDR2 YYEKEE (reference sequence). CDR3 size: 15 residues. CDR3: CASSVTATGLAPLHF. The CDR3, as DNA: TGTGCCAGCAGCGTGACGGCCACAGGGTTAGCACCCCTCCACTTT.

V and J are TRBV7-2 and TRBJ1-2; 9 nucleotides line up with TRBD1. Trimming at V came to 6 bases and at J to 6 bases, leaving 8 bases not matched to a gene. The CDR3 has 14 amino acids. In germline, CDR1 is SGHTA, CDR2 FQGNSA. The CDR3 DNA reads as TGTGCCAGCAGTGCATCATGGACAGGGGATGGCTACACCTTC. Its protein is CASSASWTGDGYTF.

The chain combines TRBV21-1 with TRBJ2-3; the table's D gene call, TRBD2, was not cross checked with the DNA. TRBV21-1 is tagged as a pseudogene. The length of the CDR3 is 18 residues. As DNA, the CDR3 is TGTGCCAGCAGCACTCCCCCCGGAGGGTTTACTAGCACAGATACGCAGTATTTT. It encodes CASSTPPGGFTSTDTQYF.

The genes are TRBV2 and TRBJ2-5; tentative D call: TRBD2 (5 bases). This CDR3 contains 12 residues. With 4 bases removed from V and 6 bases from J, the gap between germline ends came to 9 bases. Germline values: CDR1 SNHLY, CDR2 FYNNEI. Here the CDR3 reads CASSGQRKTQYF. The CDR3 DNA sequence: TGTGCCAGCAGTGGTCAGCGGAAGACCCAGTACTTC.

The chain carries TRBV21-1 and TRBJ1-5. TRBV21-1 is an annotated pseudogene. This CDR3 comprises 14 residues. The CDR3: CASSKVDEDQPQHF. The CDR3, as DNA: TGTGCCAGCAGCAAAGTTGACGAGGATCAGCCCCAGCATTTT.

The chain recombines TRBV6-5 with TRBJ2-7; 10 bases align to TRBD1. This CDR3 is 14 amino acids long. Germline assignment: CDR1 MNHEY and CDR2 SVGAGI. The J segment lost 6 bases and the V segment lost 5 bases, leaving 7 bases of the junction unmatched. The CDR3 loop reads CASSPGQGILEQYF. The CDR3 bases are TGTGCCAGCAGTCCGGGACAGGGGATTCTCGAGCAGTACTTC.

The V gene is TRBV19, the J gene TRBJ1-5, with D unclear. Trimming cost V 5 bases and J 3 bases, with 8 bases left between them. The V gene's germline CDR1 is LNHDA and CDR2 SQIVND (reference sequence). The CDR3 loop spans 13 amino acids. The CDR3 spells CASSLGDNQPQHF. DNA of the CDR3: TGTGCCAGTAGTCTGGGAGACAATCAGCCCCAGCATTTT. Drawing the rest from reference TRBV19 and TRBJ1-5, the complete variable domain is DGGITQSPKYLFRKEGQNVTLSCEQNLNHDAMYWYRQDPGQGLRLIYYSQIVNDFQKGDIAEGYSVSREKKESFPLTVTSAQKNPTAFYLCASSLGDNQPQHFGDGTRLSIL.

The genes are TRBV19 and TRBJ1-6, with D possibly TRBD1 on 6 matching bases. This CDR3 has 15 residues. Looked up from germline, CDR1 is LNHDA and CDR2 is SQIVND (reference sequence). Between the trimmed V and J ends, which lost 7 bases and 9 bases, there was a span of 19 bases. CDR3 in amino acids: CASKTPGQPFSPLHF. For the CDR3, the DNA is TGTGCCAGTAAAACCCCAGGACAGCCGTTTTCACCCCTCCACTTT.

The chain is built from TRBV19 and TRBJ1-1; the D gene is possibly TRBD1 (5 bases). The CDR3 extends over 14 amino acids. Trimming removed 4 bases at V and 1 base at J, with 10 bases between. Germline V gene data show CDR1 as LNHDA and CDR2 as SQIVND (reference sequence). The CDR3 loop reads CASSNRQPNTEAFF. The CDR3 DNA reads TGTGCCAGTAGTAATCGACAGCCGAACACTGAAGCTTTCTTT.

This clone was counted between two and nine times. The CDR3, as DNA: TGTGCCACCAGTGATTGGACTAGCGGGGGTCAAGAGACCCAGTACTTC. Protein: CATSDWTSGGQETQYF. V and J are TRBV24-1 and TRBJ2-5; 13 bases line up with TRBD2. Trimming removed 2 bases from V and 2 bases from J; junction bases left unmatched: 1. Per germline, CDR1 KGHDR and CDR2 SFDVKD. This CDR3 has 16 amino acids.

The V gene is TRBV29-1, the J gene TRBJ1-3; D may be TRBD1 (6 bases). The CDR3 covers 15 residues. Germline V gene sequence: CDR1 SQVTM, CDR2 ANQGSEA. Between the trimmed V and J ends, which lost 2 bases and 4 bases, there was a span of 15 bases. For the CDR3, the DNA is TGCAGCGTTGAACTGGTGTCAGGGGTCGGAAACACCATATATTTT. Residues: CSVELVSGVGNTIYF.

The rearrangement uses TRBV11-2 and TRBJ2-3; 9 bases are shared with TRBD1. V shed 5 bases and J 3 bases; nucleotides not matched to a gene: 6. The CDR3 covers 15 residues. Germline CDR1 SGHAT, CDR2 FQNNGV. The CDR3 is CASSLQGARTDTQYF. Written as DNA, the CDR3 is TGTGCCAGCAGCCTACAGGGGGCAAGGACAGATACGCAGTATTTT.

This rearrangement joins TRBV11-2 to TRBJ2-2, with D maybe TRBD2 (7 bases). CDR1 is SGHAT, CDR2 FQNNGV, per germline. This CDR3 region has 18 residues. V was pared by 5 bases and J by 6 bases, with 25 bases between. The CDR3 here is CASSPRRRGEGGAGELFF. The CDR3 bases are TGTGCCAGCAGCCCGCGGAGAAGGGGAGAGGGGGGGGCCGGGGAGCTGTTTTTT.

Only a few counts were recorded for this clone. The rearrangement joins TRBV25-1 to TRBJ1-3; D perhaps matches TRBD1 (6 bases). The CDR3 consists of 14 residues. Between the trimmed V and J ends, which lost 4 bases and 2 bases, there was a span of 9 bases. Per the germline V gene, CDR1 is MGHDK and CDR2 is SYGVNS. The chain's CDR3 is CASSAQGAGNTIYF. In DNA form, the CDR3 reads TGTGCCAGCAGTGCACAGGGTGCTGGAAACACCATATATTTT.

The chain joins TRBV3-1 (or the pseudogene TRBV3-2) to TRBJ1-2, with D maybe TRBD1 (6 bases). The CDR3 is 13 residues long. Germline CDR1 and CDR2: LGHDT and YNNKEL (reference sequence). V gave up 5 bases and J gave up 7 bases, with 14 bases separating them. CDR3 sequence (DNA): TGTGCCAGCAGCTACACAGGGAGAGGTGGCTACACCTTC. This gives the protein CASSYTGRGGYTF.

This chain uses TRBV6-5 with TRBJ1-6; D might be TRBD1 (6 bases). The germline V gene encodes CDR1 MNHEY and CDR2 SVGAGI. The length of the CDR3 is 14 residues. Trimming left V 8 bases short and J 7 bases short, with 15 bases between. CDR3 DNA sequence: TGTGCCAGCGGCGGGGGGCCAAGCAATTCACCCCTCCACTTT. This sequence encodes CASGGGPSNSPLHF.